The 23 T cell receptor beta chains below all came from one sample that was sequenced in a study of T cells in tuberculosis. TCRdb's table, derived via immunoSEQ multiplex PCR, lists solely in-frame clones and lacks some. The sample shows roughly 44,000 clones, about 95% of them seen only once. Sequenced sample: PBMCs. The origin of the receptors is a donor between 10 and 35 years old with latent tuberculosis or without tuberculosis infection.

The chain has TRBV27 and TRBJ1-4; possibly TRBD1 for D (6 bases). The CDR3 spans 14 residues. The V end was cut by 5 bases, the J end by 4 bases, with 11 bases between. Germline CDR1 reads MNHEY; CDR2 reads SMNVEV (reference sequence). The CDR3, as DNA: TGTGCCAGCAGTCCCGGACAGCTTAATGAAAAACTGTTTTTT. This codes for CASSPGQLNEKLFF.

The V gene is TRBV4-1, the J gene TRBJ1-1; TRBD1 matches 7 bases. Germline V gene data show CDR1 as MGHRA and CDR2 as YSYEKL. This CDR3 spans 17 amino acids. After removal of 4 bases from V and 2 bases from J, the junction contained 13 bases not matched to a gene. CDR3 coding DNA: TGCGCCAGCAGCCTCCATCCGGGACAGAATACAAACACTGAAGCTTTCTTT. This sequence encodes CASSLHPGQNTNTEAFF.

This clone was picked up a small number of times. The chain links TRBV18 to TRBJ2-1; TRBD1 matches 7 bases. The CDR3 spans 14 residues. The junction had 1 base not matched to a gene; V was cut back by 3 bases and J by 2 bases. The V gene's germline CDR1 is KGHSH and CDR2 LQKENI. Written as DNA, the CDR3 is TGTGCCAGCTCACCGGGACAGACCTACAATGAGCAGTTCTTC. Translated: CASSPGQTYNEQFF.

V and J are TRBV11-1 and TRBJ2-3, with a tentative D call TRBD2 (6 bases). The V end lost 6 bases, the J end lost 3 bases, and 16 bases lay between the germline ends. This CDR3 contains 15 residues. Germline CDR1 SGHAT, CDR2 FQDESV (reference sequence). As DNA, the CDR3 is TGTGCCAGCAGTGTACTAGGGGCGGGAACAGATACGCAGTATTTT. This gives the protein CASSVLGAGTDTQYF.

This CDR3 is CASTTGQGYTF. For the CDR3, the DNA is TGCGCCAGCACCACCGGACAGGGTTACACCTTC. This chain uses TRBV5-1 with TRBJ1-2; 8 bases map to TRBD1. With 6 bases clipped from V and 11 bases from J, the junction kept 6 bases outside the gene matches. Looked up from germline, CDR1 is SGHRS and CDR2 is YFSETQ. The CDR3 sequence is 11 residues long.

CDR3 loop: CSVEGTGGYTEAFF. CDR3 DNA: TGCAGCGTTGAGGGGACAGGGGGCTACACTGAAGCTTTCTTT. The chain is built from TRBV29-1 and TRBJ1-1, with 12 bases identical to TRBD1. Looked up from germline, CDR1 is SQVTM and CDR2 is ANQGSEA. CDR3 length: 14 residues. The J segment lost 3 bases and the V segment lost 3 bases, leaving 2 bases of the junction unmatched.

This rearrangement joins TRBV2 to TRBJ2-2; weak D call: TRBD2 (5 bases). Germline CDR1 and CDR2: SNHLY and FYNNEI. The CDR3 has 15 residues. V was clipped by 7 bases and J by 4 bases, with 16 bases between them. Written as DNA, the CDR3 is TGTGCCAGCAAACAAGCGGTAGTGAGCACCGGGGAGCTGTTTTTT. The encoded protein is CASKQAVVSTGELFF. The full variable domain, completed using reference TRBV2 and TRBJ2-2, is EPEVTQTPSHQVTQMGQEVILRCVPISNHLYFYWYRQILGQKVEFLVSFYNNEISEKSEIFDDQFSVERPDGSNFTLKIRSTKLEDSAMYFCASKQAVVSTGELFFGEGSRLTVL.

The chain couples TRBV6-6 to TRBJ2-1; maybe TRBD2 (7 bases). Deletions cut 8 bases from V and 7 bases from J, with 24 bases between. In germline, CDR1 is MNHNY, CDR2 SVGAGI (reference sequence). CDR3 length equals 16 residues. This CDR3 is CASQTRGLGGPNEQFF. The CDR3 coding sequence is TGTGCCAGCCAAACTAGAGGACTCGGGGGGCCTAATGAGCAGTTCTTC.

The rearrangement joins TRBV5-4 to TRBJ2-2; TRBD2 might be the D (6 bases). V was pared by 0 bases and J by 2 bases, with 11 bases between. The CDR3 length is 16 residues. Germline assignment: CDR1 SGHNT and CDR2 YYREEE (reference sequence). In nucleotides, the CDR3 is TGTGCCAGCAGCTTGGATTTGCGGGGTAACACCGGGGAGCTGTTTTTT. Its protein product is CASSLDLRGNTGELFF.

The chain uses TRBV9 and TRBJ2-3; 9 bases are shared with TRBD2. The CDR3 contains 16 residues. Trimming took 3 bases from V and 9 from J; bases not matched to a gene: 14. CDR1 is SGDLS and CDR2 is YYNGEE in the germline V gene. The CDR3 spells CASSAGGSGGLDTQYF. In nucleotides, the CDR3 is TGTGCCAGCAGCGCCGGGGGTAGCGGGGGCCTAGACACGCAGTATTTT.

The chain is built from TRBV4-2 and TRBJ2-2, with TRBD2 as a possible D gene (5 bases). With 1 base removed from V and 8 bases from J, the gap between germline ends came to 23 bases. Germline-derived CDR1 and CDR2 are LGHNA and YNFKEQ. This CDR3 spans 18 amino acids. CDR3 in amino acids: CASSQGSGGSAPLGELFF. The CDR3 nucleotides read TGTGCCAGCAGCCAAGGGTCGGGTGGGAGCGCGCCCCTGGGGGAGCTGTTTTTT.

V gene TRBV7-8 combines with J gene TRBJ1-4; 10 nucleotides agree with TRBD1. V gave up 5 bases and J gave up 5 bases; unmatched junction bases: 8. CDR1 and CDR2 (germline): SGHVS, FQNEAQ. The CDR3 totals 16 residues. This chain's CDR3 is CASSQNPGQGNEKLFF. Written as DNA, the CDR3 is TGTGCCAGCAGCCAAAACCCGGGACAGGGGAATGAAAAACTGTTTTTT.

The CDR3 here is CAISPPQSTGSTYSNQPQHF. DNA for the CDR3: TGTGCCATCAGTCCCCCCCAATCGACAGGGAGTACTTATAGCAATCAGCCCCAGCATTTT. The chain recombines TRBV10-3 with TRBJ1-5, with TRBD1 identical over 7 bases. CDR1 ENHRY and CDR2 SYGVKD come from the germline V gene. CDR3 size: 20 residues. V gave up 5 bases and J gave up 0 bases; unmatched junction bases: 19.

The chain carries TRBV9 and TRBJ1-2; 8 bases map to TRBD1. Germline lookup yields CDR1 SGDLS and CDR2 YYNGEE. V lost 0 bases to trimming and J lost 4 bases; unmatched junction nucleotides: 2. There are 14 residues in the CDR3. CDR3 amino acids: CASSVGTGSYGYTF. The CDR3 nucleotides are TGTGCCAGCAGCGTAGGGACAGGGAGCTATGGCTACACCTTC.

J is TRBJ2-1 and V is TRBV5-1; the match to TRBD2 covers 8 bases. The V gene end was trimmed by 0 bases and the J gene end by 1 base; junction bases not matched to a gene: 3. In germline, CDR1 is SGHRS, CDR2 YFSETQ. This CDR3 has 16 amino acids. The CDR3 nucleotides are TGCGCCAGCAGCTTGGCCGGGACTAGATCCTACAATGAGCAGTTCTTC. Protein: CASSLAGTRSYNEQFF.

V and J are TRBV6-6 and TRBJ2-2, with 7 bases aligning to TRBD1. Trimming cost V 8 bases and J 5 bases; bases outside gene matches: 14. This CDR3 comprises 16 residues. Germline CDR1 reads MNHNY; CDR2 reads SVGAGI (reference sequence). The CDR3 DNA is TGTGCCAGCTGGGATCGACAGGGTGTGGGGACCGGGGAGCTGTTTTTT. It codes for CASWDRQGVGTGELFF.

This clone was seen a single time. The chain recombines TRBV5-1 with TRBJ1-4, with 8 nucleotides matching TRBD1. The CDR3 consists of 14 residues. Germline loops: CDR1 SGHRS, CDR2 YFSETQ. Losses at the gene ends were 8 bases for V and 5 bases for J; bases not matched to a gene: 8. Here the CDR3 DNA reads TGCGCCAGTTCCGCGACAGGGGCCAATGAAAAACTGTTTTTT. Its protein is CASSATGANEKLFF.

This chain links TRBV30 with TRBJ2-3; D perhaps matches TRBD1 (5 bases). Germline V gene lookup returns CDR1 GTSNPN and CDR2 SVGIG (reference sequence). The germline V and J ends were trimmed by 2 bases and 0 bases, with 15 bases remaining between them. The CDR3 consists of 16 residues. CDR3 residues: CAWSFGAEPSTDTQYF. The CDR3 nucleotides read TGTGCCTGGAGTTTTGGGGCAGAACCTAGCACAGATACGCAGTATTTT.

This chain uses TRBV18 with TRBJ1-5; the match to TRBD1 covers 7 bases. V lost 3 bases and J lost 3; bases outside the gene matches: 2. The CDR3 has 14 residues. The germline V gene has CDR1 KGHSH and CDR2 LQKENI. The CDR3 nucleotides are TGTGCCAGCTCACCCGGGACAGTCAATCAGCCCCAGCATTTT. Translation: CASSPGTVNQPQHF.

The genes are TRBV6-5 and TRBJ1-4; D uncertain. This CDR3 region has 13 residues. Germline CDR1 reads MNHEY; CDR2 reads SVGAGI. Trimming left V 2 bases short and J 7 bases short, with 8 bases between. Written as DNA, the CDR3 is TGTGCCAGCAGTTACGCAGGCGCTGAAAAACTGTTTTTT. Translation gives CASSYAGAEKLFF.

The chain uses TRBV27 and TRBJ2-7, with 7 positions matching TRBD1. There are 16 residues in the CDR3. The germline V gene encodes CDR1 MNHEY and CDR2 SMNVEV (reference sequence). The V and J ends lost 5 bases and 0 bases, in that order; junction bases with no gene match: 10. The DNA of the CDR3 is TGTGCCAGCAGTCTAAAGGGACAGCTTTCCTCCTACGAGCAGTACTTC. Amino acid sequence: CASSLKGQLSSYEQYF.

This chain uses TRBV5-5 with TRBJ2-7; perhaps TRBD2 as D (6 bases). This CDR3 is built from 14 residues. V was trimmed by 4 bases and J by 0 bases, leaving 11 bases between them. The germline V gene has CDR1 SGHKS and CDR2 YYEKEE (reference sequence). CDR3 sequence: CASSLPGSSYEQYF. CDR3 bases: TGTGCCAGCAGCCTCCCCGGGAGCTCCTACGAGCAGTACTTC.

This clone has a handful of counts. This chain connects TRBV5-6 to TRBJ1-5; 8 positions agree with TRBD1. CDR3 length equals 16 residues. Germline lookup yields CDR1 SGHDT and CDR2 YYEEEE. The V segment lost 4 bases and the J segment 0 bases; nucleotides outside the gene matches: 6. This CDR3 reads CASSVTGGDSNQPQHF. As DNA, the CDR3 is TGTGCCAGCAGCGTAACAGGGGGAGATAGCAATCAGCCCCAGCATTTT.